The sequence of this T cell receptor (beta chain) was determined in a study of a mutant IDH1 vaccine in newly diagnosed glioma. TCRdb's table, derived via immunoSEQ multiplex PCR, lists solely in-frame clones and lacks some. This table holds 10,000 to 15,000 clones, around 77% found once. Specified time point: week 47, end of study. What each vaccine dose contained was 300 ug of mutant IDH1 20-mer peptide, accompanied by topical imiquimod. A remark on this clone: Its antigen is unknown.

The germline V gene encodes CDR1 MGHDK and CDR2 SYGVNS. Between the trimmed V and J ends, which lost 5 bases and 0 bases, there was a span of 20 bases. The CDR3 extends over 18 amino acids. Sequenced here: PBMCs, sampled from a glioma patient whose treatment included an IDH1 peptide vaccine. The source of this sequence is a woman in her thirties or forties with glioma. This sequence joins TRBV25-1 and TRBJ1-3; no definite D call. In DNA form, the CDR3 reads TGTGCCAGCAGTTCCCAGGCATTACAAGAAAGCTCTGGAAACACCATATATTTT. Protein: CASSSQALQESSGNTIYF.